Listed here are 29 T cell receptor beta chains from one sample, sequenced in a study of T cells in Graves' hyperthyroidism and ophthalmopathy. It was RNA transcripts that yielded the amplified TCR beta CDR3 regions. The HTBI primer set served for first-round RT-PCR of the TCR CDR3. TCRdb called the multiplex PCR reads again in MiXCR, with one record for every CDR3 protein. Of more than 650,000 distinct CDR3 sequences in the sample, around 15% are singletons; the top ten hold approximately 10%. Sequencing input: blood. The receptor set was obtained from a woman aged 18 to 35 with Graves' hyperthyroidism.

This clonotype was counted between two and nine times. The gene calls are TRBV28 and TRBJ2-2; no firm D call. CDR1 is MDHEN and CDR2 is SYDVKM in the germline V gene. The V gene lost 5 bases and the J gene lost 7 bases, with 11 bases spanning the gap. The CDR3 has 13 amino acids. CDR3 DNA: TGTGCCAGCAGTCCCACCCCCTACGGGGAGCTGTTTTTT. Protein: CASSPTPYGELFF.

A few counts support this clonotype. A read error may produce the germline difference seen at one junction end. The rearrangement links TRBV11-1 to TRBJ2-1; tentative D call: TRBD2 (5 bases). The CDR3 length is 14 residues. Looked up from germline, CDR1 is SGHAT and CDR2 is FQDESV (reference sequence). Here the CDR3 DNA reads TGTGCCGGCAGCTTAAGAGGGCTCTTAAATGAGCAGTTCTTC. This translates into CAGSLRGLLNEQFF.

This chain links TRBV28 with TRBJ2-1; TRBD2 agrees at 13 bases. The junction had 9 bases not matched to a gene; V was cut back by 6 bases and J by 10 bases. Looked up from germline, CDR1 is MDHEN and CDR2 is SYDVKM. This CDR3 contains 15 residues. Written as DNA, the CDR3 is TGTGCCAGCAGGAAAACTAGCGGGAGGGCGGGGGAGCAGTTCTTC. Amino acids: CASRKTSGRAGEQFF.

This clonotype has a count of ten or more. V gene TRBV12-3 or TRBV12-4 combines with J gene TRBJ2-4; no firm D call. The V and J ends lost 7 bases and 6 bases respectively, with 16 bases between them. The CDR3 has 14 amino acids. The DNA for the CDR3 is TGTGCCAGCACCGTTACCACGATCCTAAACATTCAGTACTTC. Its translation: CASTVTTILNIQYF.

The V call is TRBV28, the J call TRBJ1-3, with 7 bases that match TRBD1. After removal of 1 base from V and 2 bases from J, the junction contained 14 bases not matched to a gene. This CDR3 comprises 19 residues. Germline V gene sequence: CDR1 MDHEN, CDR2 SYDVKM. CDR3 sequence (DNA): TGTGCCAGCAGTTTATTGCTCGGGCGAAGACAGGGCCCTGGAAACACCATATATTTT. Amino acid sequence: CASSLLLGRRQGPGNTIYF.

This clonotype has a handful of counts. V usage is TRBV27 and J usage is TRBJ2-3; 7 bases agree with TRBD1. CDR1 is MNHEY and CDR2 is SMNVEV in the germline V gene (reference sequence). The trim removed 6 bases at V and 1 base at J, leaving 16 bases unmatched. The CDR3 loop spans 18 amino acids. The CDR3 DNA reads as TGTGCCAGCAGAACGCTGAGGTGGACAGGCTCCGGCACAGATACGCAGTATTTT. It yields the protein CASRTLRWTGSGTDTQYF.

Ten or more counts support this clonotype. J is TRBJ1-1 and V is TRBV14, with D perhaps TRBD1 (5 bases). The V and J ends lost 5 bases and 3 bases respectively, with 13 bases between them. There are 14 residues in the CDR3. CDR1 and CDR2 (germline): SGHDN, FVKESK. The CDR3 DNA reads TGTGCCAGCAGCTGGGGGAGGTTGGACACTGAAGCTTTCTTT. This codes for CASSWGRLDTEAFF. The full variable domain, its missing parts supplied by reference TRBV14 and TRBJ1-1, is EAGVTQFPSHSVIEKGQTVTLRCDPISGHDNLYWYRRVMGKEIKFLLHFVKESKQDESGMPNNRFLAERTGGTYSTLKVQPAELEDSGVYFCASSWGRLDTEAFFGQGTRLTVV.

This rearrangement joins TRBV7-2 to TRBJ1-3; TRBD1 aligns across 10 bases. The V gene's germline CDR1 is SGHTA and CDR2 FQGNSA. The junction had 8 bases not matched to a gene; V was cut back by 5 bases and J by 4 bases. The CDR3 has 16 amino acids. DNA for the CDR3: TGTGCCAGCAGCCGGGACAGGGGACGGTTCGGAAACACCATATATTTT. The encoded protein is CASSRDRGRFGNTIYF.

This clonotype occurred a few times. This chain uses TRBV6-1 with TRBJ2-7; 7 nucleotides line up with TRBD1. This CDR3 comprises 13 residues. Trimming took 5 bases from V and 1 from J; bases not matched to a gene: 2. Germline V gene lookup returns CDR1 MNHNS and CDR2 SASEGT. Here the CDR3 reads CASSNRGSYEQYF. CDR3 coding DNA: TGTGCCAGCAGTAACAGGGGTTCCTACGAGCAGTACTTC.

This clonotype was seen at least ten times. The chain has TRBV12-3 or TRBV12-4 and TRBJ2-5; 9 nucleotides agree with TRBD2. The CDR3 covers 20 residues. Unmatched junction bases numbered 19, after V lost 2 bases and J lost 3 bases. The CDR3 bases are TGTGCCAGCAGTTTACCCCGAGGAGGGCGGGAGGGGAGATTGGAAGAGACCCAGTACTTC. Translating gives CASSLPRGGREGRLEETQYF.

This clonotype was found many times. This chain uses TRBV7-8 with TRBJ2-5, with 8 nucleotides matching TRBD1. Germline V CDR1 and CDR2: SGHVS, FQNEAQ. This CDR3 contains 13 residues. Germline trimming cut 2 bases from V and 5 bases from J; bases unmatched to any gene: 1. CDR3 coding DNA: TGTGCCAGCAGCTTACGGGACAGGGAGACCCAGTACTTC. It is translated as CASSLRDRETQYF.

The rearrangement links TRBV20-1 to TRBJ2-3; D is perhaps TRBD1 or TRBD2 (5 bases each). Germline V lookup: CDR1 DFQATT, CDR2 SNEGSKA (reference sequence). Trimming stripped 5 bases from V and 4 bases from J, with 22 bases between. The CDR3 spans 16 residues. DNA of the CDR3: TGCAGTGCTGACAGCCCAACGGGCGTGGGGGCAGATACGCAGTATTTT. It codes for CSADSPTGVGADTQYF.

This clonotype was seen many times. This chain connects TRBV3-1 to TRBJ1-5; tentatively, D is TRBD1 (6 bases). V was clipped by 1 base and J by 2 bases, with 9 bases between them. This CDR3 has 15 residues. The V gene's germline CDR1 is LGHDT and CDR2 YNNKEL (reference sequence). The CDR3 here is CASSQAGARNQPQHF. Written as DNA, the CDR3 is TGTGCCAGCAGCCAAGCGGGGGCCCGCAATCAGCCCCAGCATTTT.

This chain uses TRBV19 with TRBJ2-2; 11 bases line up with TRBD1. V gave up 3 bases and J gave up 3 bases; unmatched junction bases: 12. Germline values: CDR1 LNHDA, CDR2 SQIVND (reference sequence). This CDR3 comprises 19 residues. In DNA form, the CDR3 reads TGTGCCAGTAGTATCTGGGGACAGGGGGTCCGGCCGGACACCGGGGAGCTGTTTTTT. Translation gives CASSIWGQGVRPDTGELFF.

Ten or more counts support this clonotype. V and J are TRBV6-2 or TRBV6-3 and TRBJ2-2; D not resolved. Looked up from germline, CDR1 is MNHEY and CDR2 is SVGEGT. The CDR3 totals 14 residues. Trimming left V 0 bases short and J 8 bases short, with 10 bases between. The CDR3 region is CASSYSIDSGELFF. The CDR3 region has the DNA TGTGCCAGCAGTTACTCGATTGACTCTGGGGAGCTGTTTTTT.

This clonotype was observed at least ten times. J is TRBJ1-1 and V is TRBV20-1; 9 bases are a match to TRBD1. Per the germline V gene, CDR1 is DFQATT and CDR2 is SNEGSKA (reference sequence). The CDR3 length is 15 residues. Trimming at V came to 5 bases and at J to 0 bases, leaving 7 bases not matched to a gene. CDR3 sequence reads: CSASGTGRLNTEAFF. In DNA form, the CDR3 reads TGCAGTGCTTCCGGGACAGGGAGATTGAACACTGAAGCTTTCTTT.

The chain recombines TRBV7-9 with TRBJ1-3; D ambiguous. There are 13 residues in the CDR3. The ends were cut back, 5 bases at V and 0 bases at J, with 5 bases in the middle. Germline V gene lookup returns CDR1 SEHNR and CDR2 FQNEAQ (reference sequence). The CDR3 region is CASSEGSGNTIYF. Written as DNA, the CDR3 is TGTGCCAGCAGCGAAGGCTCTGGAAACACCATATATTTT.

CDR3 residues: CASKEGQAYNEQFF. The CDR3 DNA reads TGTGCCAGCAAAGAGGGACAGGCTTACAATGAGCAGTTCTTC. The chain is built from TRBV6-2 or TRBV6-3 and TRBJ2-1; TRBD1 agrees at 8 bases. Germline V gene data show CDR1 as MNHEY and CDR2 as SVGEGT. This CDR3 is 14 amino acids long. Trimming cost V 7 bases and J 4 bases; bases outside gene matches: 6.

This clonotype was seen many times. In DNA, the CDR3 is TGTGCCACCCTCTGGCAGGGTGGGAACTATGGCTACACCTTC. Its translation is CATLWQGGNYGYTF. The J gene is TRBJ1-2, the V gene TRBV28, with D possibly TRBD1 on 5 matching bases. V lost 10 bases to trimming and J lost 2 bases, with 17 bases between them. The germline CDR1 and CDR2 sequences are MDHEN and SYDVKM. The CDR3 has 14 amino acids.

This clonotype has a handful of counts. CDR3 sequence: CSARDPTSGRNGEQFF. In DNA form, the CDR3 reads TGCAGTGCTAGAGATCCCACTAGCGGGAGAAATGGTGAGCAGTTCTTC. This rearrangement joins TRBV20-1 to TRBJ2-1; TRBD2 matches 11 bases. The CDR3 extends over 16 amino acids. Germline CDR1 is DFQATT and CDR2 is SNEGSKA (reference sequence). V dropped 0 bases and J dropped 9; count of bases not matched to a gene: 10.

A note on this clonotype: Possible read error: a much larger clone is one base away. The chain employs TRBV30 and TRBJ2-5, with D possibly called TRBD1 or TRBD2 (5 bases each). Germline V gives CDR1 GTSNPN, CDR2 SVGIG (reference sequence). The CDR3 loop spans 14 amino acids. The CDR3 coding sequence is TGTACCTGGAGTATGTGGGGACCCTCGGAGACCCAGTACTTC. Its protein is CTWSMWGPSETQYF.

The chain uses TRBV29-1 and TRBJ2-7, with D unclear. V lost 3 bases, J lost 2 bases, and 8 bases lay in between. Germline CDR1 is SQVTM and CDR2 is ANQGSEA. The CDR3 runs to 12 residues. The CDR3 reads CSVEAEAYEQYF. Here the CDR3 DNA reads TGCAGCGTTGAGGCAGAGGCCTACGAGCAGTACTTC.

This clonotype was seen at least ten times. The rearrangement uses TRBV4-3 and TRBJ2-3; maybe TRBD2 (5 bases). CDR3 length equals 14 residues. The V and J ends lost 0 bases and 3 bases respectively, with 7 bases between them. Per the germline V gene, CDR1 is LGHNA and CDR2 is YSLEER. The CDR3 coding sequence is TGCGCCAGCAGCCAAGATGGCGGGACAGATACGCAGTATTTT. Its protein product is CASSQDGGTDTQYF.

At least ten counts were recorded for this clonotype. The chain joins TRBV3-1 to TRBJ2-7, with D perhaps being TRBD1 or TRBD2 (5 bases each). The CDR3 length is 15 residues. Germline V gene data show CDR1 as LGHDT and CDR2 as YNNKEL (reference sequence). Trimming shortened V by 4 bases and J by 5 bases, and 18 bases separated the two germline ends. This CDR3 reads CASSLSPGPTHEQYF. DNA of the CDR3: TGTGCCAGCAGCCTTTCCCCGGGACCAACCCACGAGCAGTACTTC.

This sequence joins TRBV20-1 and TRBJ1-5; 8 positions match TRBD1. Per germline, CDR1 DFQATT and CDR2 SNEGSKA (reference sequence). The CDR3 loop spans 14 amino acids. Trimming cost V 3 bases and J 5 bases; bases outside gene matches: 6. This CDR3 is CSASRQGPDQPQHF. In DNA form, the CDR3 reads TGCAGTGCTAGTAGACAGGGGCCGGATCAGCCCCAGCATTTT.

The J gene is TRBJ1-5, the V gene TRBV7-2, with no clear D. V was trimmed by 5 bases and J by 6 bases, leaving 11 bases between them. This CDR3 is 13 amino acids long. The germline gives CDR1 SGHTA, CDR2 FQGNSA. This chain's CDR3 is CASSHGIGQPQHF. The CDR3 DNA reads TGTGCCAGCAGCCATGGAATTGGTCAGCCCCAGCATTTT.

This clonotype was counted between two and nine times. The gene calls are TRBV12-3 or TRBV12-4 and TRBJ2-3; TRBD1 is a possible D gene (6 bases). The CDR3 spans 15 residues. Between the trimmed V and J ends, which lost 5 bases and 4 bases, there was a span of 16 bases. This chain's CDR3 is CASSATGHDADTQYF. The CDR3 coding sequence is TGTGCCAGCAGTGCTACAGGGCACGACGCAGATACGCAGTATTTT.

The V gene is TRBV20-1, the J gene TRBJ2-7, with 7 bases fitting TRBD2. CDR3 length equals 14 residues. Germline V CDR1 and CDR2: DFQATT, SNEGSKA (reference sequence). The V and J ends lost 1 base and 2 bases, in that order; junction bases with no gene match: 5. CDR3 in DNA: TGCAGTGCTAGAGGGACTAGAGGGGCCTACGAGCAGTACTTC. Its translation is CSARGTRGAYEQYF.

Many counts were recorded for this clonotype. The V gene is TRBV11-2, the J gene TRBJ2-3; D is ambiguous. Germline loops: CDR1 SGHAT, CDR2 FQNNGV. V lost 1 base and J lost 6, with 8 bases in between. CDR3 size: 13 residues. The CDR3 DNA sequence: TGTGCCAGCAGCTTAGTTGGGCGGGATACGCAGTATTTT. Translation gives CASSLVGRDTQYF.